This T cell receptor (beta chain) was captured by sequencing in a study of beta chain features in type 1 diabetes. Study-level findings and limits: Within each of all four CD4+ subsets, Type 1 diabetes patients had TCRB CDR3s that were moderately but significantly shorter. A potential influence of HLA type upon TCRB rearrangement remained unresolved herein. Fewer junction insertions and more nucleotide deletions appeared in type 1 diabetes patients.

This clone was picked up a small number of times. The antigen is unknown. The length of the CDR3 is 15 residues. Germline CDR1 SGHRS, CDR2 YFSETQ. V shed 4 bases, J shed 1 base, and the junction held 7 bases outside the gene matches. The authors took one heparinised blood draw, averaging about 120 mL, from each donor. Expressed TCRB transcripts were sequenced because the isolated RNA had all been reverse transcribed beforehand. Libraries were prepared by immunoSEQ multiplex PCR; TCRdb keeps only in-frame clonotypes and omits some of them. The sample carries 200,000 to 250,000 clones, 9% to 10% recorded once.

The gene calls are TRBV5-1 and TRBJ1-1; 7 bases line up with TRBD1. Sequenced material: naive CD4+ T cells from blood. This sequence was found in a woman aged 18 to 35 in good health. CDR3 amino acids: CASSGRTGANTEAFF. The DNA for the CDR3 is TGCGCCAGCAGCGGGAGGACAGGCGCGAACACTGAAGCTTTCTTT.